This TCR beta chain stems from a study of cytomegalovirus exposure and HLA in healthy donors. Whole-study findings and limits: Researchers reported in a later analysis that common viral pathogens appeared linked to several top clusters. Sequencing likely produced, as an artifact, a cluster of highly shared sequence variants.

The ends were cut back, 5 bases at V and 7 bases at J, with 8 bases in the middle. CDR1 and CDR2 (germline): MNHEY, SVGAGI. The CDR3 is 11 residues long. Comment on this clone: Its antigen is unknown.

It was with 60 Vbeta and 13 Jbeta primers that the PCR ran. TCRdb's table, derived via immunoSEQ multiplex PCR, lists solely in-frame clones and lacks some. The sample comprises some 110,000 clones, around 81% of which are singletons, and 3.5% to 4.5% rests with the top ten. The V call is TRBV6-5, the J call TRBJ1-2; D is perhaps TRBD1 (5 bases). Input material: PBMCs. This clonotype was obtained from a woman aged 30 to 39 in good health and CMV-seronegative. The CDR3: CASSGGGGYTF. For the CDR3, the DNA is TGTGCCAGCAGTGGGGGGGGTGGCTACACCTTC.